These 15 T cell receptor beta chains came from one sample sequenced in a study of tumor and adjacent non-tumor tissue in lung cancer. This sample's RNA came from whole unsorted tissue. More than 3 cm separated this lung sample from the edge of the tumor. TCRbeta libraries were built with three rounds of nested PCR, modified from ARM-PCR. TCRdb re-called the multiplex PCR reads through MiXCR, storing one row per CDR3 protein. The sample lists 94,000 or so distinct CDR3 sequences, more than 75% occurring once. Sequenced input: distant non-tumor lung tissue. The receptors derive from a woman aged 45 to 65 with non-small cell lung cancer.

Concerning this clonotype: One end of the junction varies from germline; a read error may be responsible. The chain is built from TRBV11-2 and TRBJ2-1; 9 nucleotides match TRBD1. CDR3 length: 16 amino acids. Germline CDR1 is SGHAT and CDR2 is FQNNGV. The CDR3 loop is CASSLEPGQGNTEQFF. CDR3 bases: TGTGCTAGCAGCTTGGAACCGGGACAGGGAAACACTGAGCAGTTCTTC.

As for this clonotype: With a much larger clone just one base away, this may be a read error. The chain carries TRBV7-9 and TRBJ1-3; D gene ambiguous. The CDR3 consists of 12 residues. Germline V CDR1 and CDR2: SEHNR, FQNEAQ (reference sequence). This CDR3 is CASSLAGSTIYF. In nucleotides, the CDR3 is TGTGCCAGCAGCTTGGCTGGAAGCACCATATATTTT.

With regard to this clonotype: One junction end does not reproduce the germline sequence, and a read error may be involved. This chain joins TRBV28 and TRBJ2-7; 10 nucleotides line up with TRBD1. Germline V lookup: CDR1 MDHEN, CDR2 SYDVKM. The CDR3 sequence is 16 residues long. CDR3 sequence (DNA): TGCGCCAGCAGTTCCGACCGGGACAGGGGCGCGGTTGAGCAGTACTTC. Residues: CASSSDRDRGAVEQYF.

Of note for this clonotype: A much larger clone differs by one base, so this may be a read error. Likely a read error: the CDR3 ends without its conserved phenylalanine or tryptophan. The rearrangement joins TRBV5-8 to TRBJ1-5, with no clear D. V dropped 0 bases and J dropped 6 bases, with 1 base sitting between them. CDR3 size: 11 residues. From germline, CDR1 is SGHTS and CDR2 YDEGEE. As DNA, the CDR3 is TGTGCCAGCAGCTTGGGTCAGCCCCAGCATTAT. Translated, it gives CASSLGQPQHY.

Notes on this clonotype: As the CDR3 is not closed by the conserved phenylalanine or tryptophan, this likely results from a read error. J is TRBJ2-7 and V is TRBV12-3 or TRBV12-4, with TRBD1 matching over 8 bases. CDR3 size: 12 residues. DNA for the CDR3: TGTGCAACCAGGGGACAGGCCTACGAGCAGTACATC. Translating gives CATRGQAYEQYI.

The rearrangement uses TRBV29-1 and TRBJ1-2; D uncertain. The CDR3 is made up of 12 amino acids. Germline lookup yields CDR1 SQVTM and CDR2 ANQGSEA. Here the CDR3 DNA reads TGCATATCTGAAGAGAACAGCAGAGGCTACACCTTC. This codes for CISEENSRGYTF.

For this clonotype: A read error may produce the germline difference seen at one junction end. This chain joins TRBV2 and TRBJ2-3; 12 bases fit TRBD2. The CDR3 has 16 amino acids. Germline V lookup: CDR1 SNHLY, CDR2 FYNNEI. CDR3 sequence: CDSSESETSGGPRQYF. The CDR3 nucleotides read TGTGACAGCAGTGAGTCGGAGACTAGCGGGGGCCCTAGGCAGTATTTT.

As concerns this clonotype: One junction end does not reproduce the germline sequence, and a read error may be involved. The CDR3 protein is CASSRGQSGKKLIF. DNA for the CDR3: TGTGCCAGCAGCCGAGGGCAGTCTGGTAAAAAACTGATTTTT. The chain employs TRBV11-2 and TRBJ1-4; no firm D call. The CDR3 is made up of 14 amino acids. Germline assignment: CDR1 SGHAT and CDR2 FQNNGV.

A word on this clonotype: A much larger clonotype is one base distant, so this may be a read error. The gene calls are TRBV7-9 and TRBJ2-7, with 8 positions matching TRBD1. The CDR3 is 16 residues long. The germline V gene has CDR1 SEHNR and CDR2 FQNEAQ (reference sequence). CDR3 in DNA: TGTGCCAGCAGCTTAACTACAGGGGGATACTCCTACGAGGAGTACTTC. It is translated as CASSLTTGGYSYEEYF.

As concerns this clonotype: The conserved closing phenylalanine or tryptophan is absent in this CDR3, likely reflecting a read error. CDR3 in DNA: TGTGCCAGCAGCTTGGGACTAGCGGGAGGAGACACGCAGTATTAT. Protein sequence: CASSLGLAGGDTQYY. The chain uses TRBV5-4 and TRBJ2-3; the match to TRBD2 covers 13 bases. V lost 0 bases and J lost 9; bases outside the gene matches: 4. This CDR3 has 15 amino acids. From germline, CDR1 is SGHNT and CDR2 YYREEE (reference sequence).

Comments on this clonotype: A read error may produce the germline difference seen at one junction end. The chain combines TRBV5-4 with TRBJ2-3; D not certain. This CDR3 region has 13 residues. CDR1 SGHNT and CDR2 YYREEE come from the germline V gene (reference sequence). CDR3 in amino acids: CASSFFGTDMQYF. CDR3 nucleotide sequence: TGTGCCAGTAGCTTCTTCGGCACAGATATGCAGTATTTT.

This clonotype was counted a single time. This could be a read error, since a much larger clone is one nucleotide away. The V and J genes are TRBV7-9 and TRBJ2-1; D is ambiguous. The CDR3 has 11 amino acids. Germline CDR1 reads SEHNR; CDR2 reads FQNEAQ (reference sequence). The V end was cut by 2 bases, the J end by 10 bases, with 6 bases between. The CDR3 coding sequence is TGTGCCAGCAGCTTATTACCAGAGCAGTTCTTC. This translates into CASSLLPEQFF.

There are many counts of this clonotype. V is TRBV30 and J is TRBJ1-2; D is undetermined. The CDR3 has 13 residues. The germline gives CDR1 GTSNPN, CDR2 SVGIG (reference sequence). The germline V and J ends were trimmed by 4 bases and 9 bases, with 18 bases remaining between them. This chain's CDR3 is CAWTIDSRTRYTF. CDR3 bases: TGTGCCTGGACCATTGACTCGCGGACCCGCTACACCTTC.

About this clonotype: The germline gene is not matched at one end of the junction; a read error may be the cause. V usage is TRBV10-2 and J usage is TRBJ2-7; a weak D match, TRBD2 (6 bases). The CDR3 runs to 16 residues. Germline V lookup: CDR1 WSHSY, CDR2 SAAADI. In DNA form, the CDR3 reads TGCGCCAGCAGTGACCGGGGGTATGGGAGTTCCTATGAGCAGTACTTT. Its translation: CASSDRGYGSSYEQYF.

This clonotype was seen repeatedly, ten times or more. The chain recombines TRBV28 with TRBJ2-7; weak D call: TRBD1 (6 bases). Germline V lookup: CDR1 MDHEN, CDR2 SYDVKM. The CDR3 length is 15 residues. Trimming took 6 bases from V and 0 from J, leaving 15 bases between them. This CDR3 is CASSNSGHDSYEQYF. CDR3 DNA sequence: TGTGCCAGCAGCAATTCGGGACATGACTCCTACGAGCAGTACTTC.